This TCR beta chain appears in the sequencing data of a study of control samples from healthy donors and cancer patients. CDR3 size: 15 residues. The germline V and J ends were trimmed by 6 bases and 7 bases, with 18 bases remaining between them. CDR1 is MNHNY and CDR2 is SVGAGI in the germline V gene (reference sequence). Sequencing was performed with immunoSEQ multiplex PCR; in TCRdb, only in-frame clones are kept and a portion is missing. The data contain around 150,000 clones, over 85% of them singletons. Sequenced material: blood. The J gene is TRBJ1-4, the V gene TRBV6-6; D is unresolved. The TCR comes from a man younger than 40 in good health. CDR3 nucleotide sequence: TGTGCCAGCAGACCCCCCCCAGCGGCGGGTGAAAAACTGTTTTTT. Translating gives CASRPPPAAGEKLFF.